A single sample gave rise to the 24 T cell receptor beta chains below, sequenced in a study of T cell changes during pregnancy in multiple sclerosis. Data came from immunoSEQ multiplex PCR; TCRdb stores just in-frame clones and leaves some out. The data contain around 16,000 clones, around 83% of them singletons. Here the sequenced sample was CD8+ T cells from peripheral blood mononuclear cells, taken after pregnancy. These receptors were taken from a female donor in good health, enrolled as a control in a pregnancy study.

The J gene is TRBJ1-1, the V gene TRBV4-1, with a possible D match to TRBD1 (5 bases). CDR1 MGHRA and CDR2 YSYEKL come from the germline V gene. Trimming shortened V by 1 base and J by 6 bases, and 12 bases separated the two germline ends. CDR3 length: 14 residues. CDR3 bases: TGCGCCAGCAGCCAAGGGGGCCAGGTCCCTGAAGCTTTCTTT. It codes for CASSQGGQVPEAFF.

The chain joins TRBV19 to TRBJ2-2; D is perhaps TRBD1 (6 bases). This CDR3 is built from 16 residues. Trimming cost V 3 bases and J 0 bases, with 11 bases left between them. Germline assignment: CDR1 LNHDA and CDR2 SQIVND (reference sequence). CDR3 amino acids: CASSIHTGSNTGELFF. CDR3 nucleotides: TGTGCCAGTAGTATTCATACAGGGTCGAACACCGGGGAGCTGTTTTTT.

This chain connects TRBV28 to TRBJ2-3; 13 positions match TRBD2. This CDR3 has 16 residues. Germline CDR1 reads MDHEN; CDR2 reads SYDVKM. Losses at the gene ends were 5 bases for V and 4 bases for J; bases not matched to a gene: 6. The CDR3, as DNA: TGTGCCAGCAGTCGCGGGACTAGCGGGATCCCAGATACGCAGTATTTT. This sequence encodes CASSRGTSGIPDTQYF.

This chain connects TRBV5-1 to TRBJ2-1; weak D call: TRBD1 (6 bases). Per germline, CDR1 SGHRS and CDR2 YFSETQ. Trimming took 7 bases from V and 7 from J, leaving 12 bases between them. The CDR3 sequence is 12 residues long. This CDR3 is CASLDSPNEQFF. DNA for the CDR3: TGCGCCAGCCTGGACAGTCCAAATGAGCAGTTCTTC.

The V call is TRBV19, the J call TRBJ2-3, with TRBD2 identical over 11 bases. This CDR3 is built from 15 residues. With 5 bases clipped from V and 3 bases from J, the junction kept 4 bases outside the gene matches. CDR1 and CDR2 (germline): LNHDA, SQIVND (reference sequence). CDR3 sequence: CASSETSGSTDTQYF. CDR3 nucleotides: TGTGCCAGTAGTGAAACTAGCGGGAGTACAGATACGCAGTATTTT.

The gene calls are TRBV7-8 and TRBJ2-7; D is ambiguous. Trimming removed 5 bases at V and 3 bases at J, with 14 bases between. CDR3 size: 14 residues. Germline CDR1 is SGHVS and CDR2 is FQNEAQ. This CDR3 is CASSHSSAGYEQYF. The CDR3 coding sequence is TGTGCCAGCAGCCATAGCAGCGCTGGCTACGAGCAGTACTTC.

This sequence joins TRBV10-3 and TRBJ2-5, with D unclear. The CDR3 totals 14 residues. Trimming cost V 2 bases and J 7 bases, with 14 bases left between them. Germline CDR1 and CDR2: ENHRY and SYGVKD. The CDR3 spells CAISEADKVGTQYF. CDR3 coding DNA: TGTGCCATCAGTGAGGCCGACAAGGTGGGGACCCAGTACTTC.

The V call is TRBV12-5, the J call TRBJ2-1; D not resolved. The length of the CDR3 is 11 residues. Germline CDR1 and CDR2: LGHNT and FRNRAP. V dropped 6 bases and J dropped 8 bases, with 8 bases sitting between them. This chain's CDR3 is CASGSGYEQFF. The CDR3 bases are TGTGCTAGTGGCTCCGGGTATGAGCAGTTCTTC.

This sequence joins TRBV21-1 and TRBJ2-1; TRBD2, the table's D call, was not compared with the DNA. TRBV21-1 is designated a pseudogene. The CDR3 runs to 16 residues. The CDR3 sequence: CASSKTGGNSYNEQFF. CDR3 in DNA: TGTGCCAGCAGCAAAACCGGCGGGAACTCCTACAATGAGCAGTTCTTC.

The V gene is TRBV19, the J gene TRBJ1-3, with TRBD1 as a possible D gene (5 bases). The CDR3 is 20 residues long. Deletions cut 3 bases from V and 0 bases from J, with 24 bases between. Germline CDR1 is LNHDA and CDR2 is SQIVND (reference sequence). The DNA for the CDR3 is TGTGCCAGTAGTATTTATCGCTTTTGGGGCCGGGAGAGCTCTGGAAACACCATATATTTT. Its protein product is CASSIYRFWGRESSGNTIYF.

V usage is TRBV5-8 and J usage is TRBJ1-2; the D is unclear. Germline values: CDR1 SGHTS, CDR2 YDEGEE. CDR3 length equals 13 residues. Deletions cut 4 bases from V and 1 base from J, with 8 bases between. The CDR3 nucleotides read TGTGCCAGCAGCCCGGAGGATAACTATGGCTACACCTTC. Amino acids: CASSPEDNYGYTF.

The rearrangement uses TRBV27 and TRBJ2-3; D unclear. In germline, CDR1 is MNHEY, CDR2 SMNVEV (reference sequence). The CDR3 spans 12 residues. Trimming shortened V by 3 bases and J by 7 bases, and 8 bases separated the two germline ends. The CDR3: CASSLGMNTQYF. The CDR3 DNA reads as TGTGCCAGCAGTTTGGGCATGAATACGCAGTATTTT.

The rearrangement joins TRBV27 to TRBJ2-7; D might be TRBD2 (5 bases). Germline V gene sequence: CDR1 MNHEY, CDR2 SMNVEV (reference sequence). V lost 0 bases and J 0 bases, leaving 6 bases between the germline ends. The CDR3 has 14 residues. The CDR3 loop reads CASSLSGNSYEQYF. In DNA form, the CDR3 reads TGTGCCAGCAGTTTATCCGGGAACTCCTACGAGCAGTACTTC.

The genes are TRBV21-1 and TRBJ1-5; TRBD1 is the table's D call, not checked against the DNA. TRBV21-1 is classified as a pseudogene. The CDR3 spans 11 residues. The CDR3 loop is CASSKGRSQHF. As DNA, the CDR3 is TGTGCCAGCAGCAAAGGCAGGTCCCAGCATTTT.

The CDR3 DNA sequence: TGTGCCAGCAACCCCCTTGCGGACTCTGGAAACACCATATATTTT. Its translation: CASNPLADSGNTIYF. V usage is TRBV6-1 and J usage is TRBJ1-3, with no clear D. This CDR3 is 15 amino acids long. Germline CDR1 MNHNS, CDR2 SASEGT. Trimming took 7 bases from V and 0 from J, leaving 13 bases between them.

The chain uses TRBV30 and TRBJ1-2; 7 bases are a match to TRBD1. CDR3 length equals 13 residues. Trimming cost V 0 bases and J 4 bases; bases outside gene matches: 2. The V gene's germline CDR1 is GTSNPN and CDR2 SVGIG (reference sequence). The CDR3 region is CAWSVGTAYGYTF. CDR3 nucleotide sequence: TGTGCCTGGAGTGTCGGGACAGCCTATGGCTACACCTTC.

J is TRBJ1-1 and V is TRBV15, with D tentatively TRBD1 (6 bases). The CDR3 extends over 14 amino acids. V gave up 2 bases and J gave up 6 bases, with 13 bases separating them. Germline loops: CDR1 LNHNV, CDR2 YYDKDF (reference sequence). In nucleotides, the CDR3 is TGTGCCACCAGCAGACCCGAGGACAGTTCTGAAGCTTTCTTT. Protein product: CATSRPEDSSEAFF.

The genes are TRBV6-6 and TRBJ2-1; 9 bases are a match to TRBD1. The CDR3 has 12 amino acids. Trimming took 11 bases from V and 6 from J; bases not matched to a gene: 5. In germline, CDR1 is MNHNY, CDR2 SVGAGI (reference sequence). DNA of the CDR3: TGTGCCCTGGGACAGGGCGTCAATGAGCAGTTCTTC. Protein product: CALGQGVNEQFF.

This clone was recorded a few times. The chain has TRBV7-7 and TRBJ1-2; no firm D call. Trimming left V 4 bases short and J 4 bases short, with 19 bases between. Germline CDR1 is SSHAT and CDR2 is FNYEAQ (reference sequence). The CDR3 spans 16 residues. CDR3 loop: CASSSYSRGIRYGYTF. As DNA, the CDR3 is TGTGCCAGCAGCTCCTACAGTAGAGGGATACGCTATGGCTACACCTTC.

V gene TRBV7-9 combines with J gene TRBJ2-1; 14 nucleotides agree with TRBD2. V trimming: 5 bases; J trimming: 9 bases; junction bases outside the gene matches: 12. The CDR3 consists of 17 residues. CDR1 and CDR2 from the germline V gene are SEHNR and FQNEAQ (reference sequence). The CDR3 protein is CASSSRQTSGGAGEQFF. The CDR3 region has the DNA TGTGCCAGCAGCAGTAGGCAGACTAGCGGGGGGGCGGGTGAGCAGTTCTTC.

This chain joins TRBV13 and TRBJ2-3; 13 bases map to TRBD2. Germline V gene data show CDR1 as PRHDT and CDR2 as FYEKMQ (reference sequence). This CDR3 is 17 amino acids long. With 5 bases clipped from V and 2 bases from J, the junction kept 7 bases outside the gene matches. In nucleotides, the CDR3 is TGTGCCAGCAGCCTAAGGACTAGCGGGGGCCTCACAGATACGCAGTATTTT. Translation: CASSLRTSGGLTDTQYF.

The CDR3 spells CASSRGGGPYNEQFF. CDR3 sequence (DNA): TGTGCCAGCAGCCGCGGGGGGGGACCATACAATGAGCAGTTCTTC. V and J are TRBV7-2 and TRBJ2-1, with 9 bases fitting TRBD2. The length of the CDR3 is 15 residues. Germline trimming cut 5 bases from V and 4 bases from J; bases unmatched to any gene: 6. From germline, CDR1 is SGHTA and CDR2 FQGNSA. Variable domain in full (rest from reference TRBV7-2 and TRBJ2-1): GAGVSQSPSNKVTEKGKDVELRCDPISGHTALYWYRQSLGQGLEFLIYFQGNSAPDKSGLPSDRFSAERTGGSVSTLTIQRTQQEDSAVYLCASSRGGGPYNEQFFGPGTRLTVL.

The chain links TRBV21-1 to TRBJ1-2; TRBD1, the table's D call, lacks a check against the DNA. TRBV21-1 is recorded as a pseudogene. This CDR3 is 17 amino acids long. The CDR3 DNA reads TGTGCCAGCAGCAAAATGTCGGGACAGAGTCCTAACTATGGCTACACCTTC. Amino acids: CASSKMSGQSPNYGYTF.

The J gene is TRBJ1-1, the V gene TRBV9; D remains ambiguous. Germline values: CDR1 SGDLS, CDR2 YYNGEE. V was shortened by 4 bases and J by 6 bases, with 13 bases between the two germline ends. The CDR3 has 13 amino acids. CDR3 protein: CASSPRYGPEAFF. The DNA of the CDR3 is TGTGCCAGCAGCCCACGATACGGTCCTGAAGCTTTCTTT.